These 24 T cell receptor beta chains originate from one sample sequenced in a study of cytomegalovirus exposure and HLA in healthy donors. In the PCR, 60 Vbeta and 13 Jbeta primers were used. Generated by immunoSEQ multiplex PCR, the TCRdb table keeps only in-frame clones and is missing some. Altogether about 120,000 clones are present, 70% to 80% being singletons, with the ten largest covering roughly 4.3%. The specimen sequenced was PBMCs. The receptor source for this set is a man aged 25-40 years in good health and CMV-seropositive.

The rearrangement joins TRBV30 to TRBJ1-2, with TRBD1 matching over 9 bases. The V gene end was trimmed by 1 base and the J gene end by 5 bases; junction bases not matched to a gene: 8. There are 15 residues in the CDR3. Germline CDR1 reads GTSNPN; CDR2 reads SVGIG (reference sequence). CDR3 sequence: CAWSGGTGFWYGYTF. The CDR3 coding sequence is TGTGCCTGGAGTGGGGGGACAGGGTTTTGGTATGGCTACACCTTC.

The rearrangement uses TRBV28 and TRBJ2-3, with a possible D match to TRBD2 (5 bases). V was cut by 6 bases and J by 5 bases, with 15 bases left in between. This CDR3 is built from 14 residues. Looked up from germline, CDR1 is MDHEN and CDR2 is SYDVKM. CDR3 sequence reads: CASRLPGIRDTQYF. In DNA, the CDR3 is TGTGCCAGCAGGTTGCCGGGAATTAGAGATACGCAGTATTTT.

The genes are TRBV5-1 and TRBJ2-1; 8 bases fit TRBD2. With 4 bases clipped from V and 0 bases from J, the junction kept 6 bases outside the gene matches. Germline CDR1 is SGHRS and CDR2 is YFSETQ. The CDR3 consists of 16 residues. The CDR3 loop reads CASSRSGDSSYNEQFF. The CDR3 bases are TGCGCCAGCAGCCGTAGCGGGGATTCCTCCTACAATGAGCAGTTCTTC.

Concerning this clone: One end of the junction does not line up with germline, which may come from a read error. The chain joins TRBV9 to TRBJ1-1; D is unclear. The CDR3 sequence is 14 residues long. Germline-derived CDR1 and CDR2 are SGDLS and YYNGEE. CDR3 in DNA: TGTGCCAACAGCGTAGCCAAGTTTGCGGCTGAAGCTTTCTTT. This translates into CANSVAKFAAEAFF.

For the CDR3, the DNA is TGTGCCAGCAGCTTTCAGGGTGGGGATACGCAGTATTTT. Translated: CASSFQGGDTQYF. V and J are TRBV11-3 and TRBJ2-3; a possible D gene is TRBD1 (5 bases). The germline V gene encodes CDR1 SGHNT and CDR2 YENEEA. This CDR3 is built from 13 residues. With 3 bases removed from V and 6 bases from J, the gap between germline ends came to 10 bases.

V is TRBV4-1 and J is TRBJ1-6; a weak D match, TRBD1 (6 bases). V was cut by 4 bases and J by 11 bases, with 15 bases left in between. Germline values: CDR1 MGHRA, CDR2 YSYEKL. The CDR3 sequence is 14 residues long. Here the CDR3 DNA reads TGCGCCAGCAGCCCGCGGGGGCCCGGTCCACCCCTCCACTTT. This translates into CASSPRGPGPPLHF.

This chain uses TRBV9 with TRBJ1-6, with D perhaps matching TRBD1 (5 bases). Trimming removed 4 bases from V and 5 bases from J, with 13 bases in between. Germline CDR1 SGDLS, CDR2 YYNGEE. This CDR3 has 15 residues. This CDR3 reads CASSLIDSHNSPLHF. The DNA for the CDR3 is TGTGCCAGCAGCCTGATAGACAGCCATAATTCACCCCTCCACTTT.

V and J are TRBV29-1 and TRBJ1-3; unclear D gene. The V gene's germline CDR1 is SQVTM and CDR2 ANQGSEA. Trimming stripped 4 bases from V and 4 bases from J, with 14 bases between. CDR3 length: 14 residues. The DNA of the CDR3 is TGCAGCGTTGCCCCGGGTTCTTCCGGAAACACCATATATTTT. It yields the protein CSVAPGSSGNTIYF.

The chain has TRBV9 and TRBJ1-4; D may be TRBD1 (5 bases). The CDR3 is made up of 15 amino acids. V lost 0 bases, J lost 3 bases, and 9 bases lay in between. Germline V gene data show CDR1 as SGDLS and CDR2 as YYNGEE. The CDR3 nucleotides are TGTGCCAGCAGCGTAGAAGGGGTCCCTAATGAAAAACTGTTTTTT. Residues: CASSVEGVPNEKLFF.

This sequence joins TRBV28 and TRBJ1-1; D uncertain. The CDR3 covers 14 residues. CDR1 and CDR2 from the germline V gene are MDHEN and SYDVKM. V lost 0 bases and J lost 8, with 13 bases in between. The CDR3 reads CASSLWSGVWEAFF. The CDR3 coding sequence is TGTGCCAGCAGTTTATGGTCCGGGGTCTGGGAAGCTTTCTTT.

The CDR3 nucleotides are TGTGCCTTCCGACTTGCTTCGTATAATTCACCCCTCCACTTT. It is translated as CAFRLASYNSPLHF. The gene calls are TRBV30 and TRBJ1-6, with D unresolved. V was cut by 7 bases and J by 4 bases, with 14 bases left in between. CDR1 is GTSNPN and CDR2 is SVGIG in the germline V gene (reference sequence). The CDR3 has 14 residues.

V usage is TRBV4-3 and J usage is TRBJ2-3, with 10 bases matching TRBD2. V lost 1 base, J lost 0 bases, and 10 bases stayed unmatched. Germline loops: CDR1 LGHNA, CDR2 YSLEER. The CDR3 sequence is 19 residues long. The CDR3 nucleotides read TGCGCCAGCAGCCAAGTGTGGCTAGCGGGAGCAAGAAGCACAGATACGCAGTATTTT. This gives the protein CASSQVWLAGARSTDTQYF.

This CDR3 is CSVRGGTLEAFF. The CDR3 coding sequence is TGCAGCGTGAGGGGGGGAACACTTGAAGCTTTCTTT. The rearrangement uses TRBV29-1 and TRBJ1-1; weak D call: TRBD1 (6 bases). Germline CDR1 and CDR2: SQVTM and ANQGSEA. Trimming stripped 6 bases from V and 7 bases from J, with 15 bases between. This CDR3 is built from 12 residues.

This clone occurred a few times. The V gene is TRBV7-6, the J gene TRBJ1-1; no clear D. Germline-derived CDR1 and CDR2 are SGHVS and FNYEAQ. V shed 3 bases and J shed 7 bases, with 3 bases lying between them. The CDR3 length is 10 residues. The CDR3 is CASSLSEAFF. In DNA, the CDR3 is TGTGCCAGCAGCTTGAGTGAAGCTTTCTTT.

This clone was seen only once. This rearrangement joins TRBV25-1 to TRBJ1-1; TRBD1 agrees at 9 bases. CDR3 size: 14 residues. Germline V CDR1 and CDR2: MGHDK, SYGVNS. V was clipped by 10 bases and J by 3 bases; unmatched bases: 9. The chain's CDR3 is CATQEQGAYTEAFF. The CDR3 DNA reads as TGTGCCACTCAAGAACAGGGGGCGTACACTGAAGCTTTCTTT.

The chain has TRBV11-3 and TRBJ2-1; 8 bases fit TRBD2. V trimming: 4 bases; J trimming: 4 bases; junction bases outside the gene matches: 6. This CDR3 is 15 amino acids long. The germline CDR1 and CDR2 sequences are SGHNT and YENEEA. The CDR3: CASSWGLGKYNEQFF. The CDR3 DNA reads as TGTGCCAGCAGCTGGGGACTAGGGAAATACAATGAGCAGTTCTTC.

The chain joins TRBV4-3 to TRBJ2-3, with TRBD1 matching over 7 bases. The CDR3 has 18 residues. The V segment lost 1 base and the J segment 1 base; nucleotides outside the gene matches: 11. In germline, CDR1 is LGHNA, CDR2 YSLEER. Written as DNA, the CDR3 is TGCGCCAGCAGCCAAGCTTCCACAGGGGACAGCGGCACAGATACGCAGTATTTT. It codes for CASSQASTGDSGTDTQYF.

V usage is TRBV10-3 and J usage is TRBJ2-3; 7 bases match TRBD1. The CDR3 spans 14 residues. Germline lookup yields CDR1 ENHRY and CDR2 SYGVKD. The V and J ends lost 2 bases and 2 bases, in that order; junction bases with no gene match: 1. CDR3 sequence reads: CAISEGQDTDTQYF. The CDR3 DNA sequence: TGTGCCATCAGTGAGGGACAGGACACAGATACGCAGTATTTT.

Remarks on this clone: Other DNA sequences within the sample encode an identical CDR3. This chain links TRBV9 with TRBJ1-4, with D possibly matching TRBD1 (5 bases). V lost 3 bases, J lost 1 base, and 10 bases lay in between. The CDR3 has 15 amino acids. The germline gives CDR1 SGDLS, CDR2 YYNGEE. Here the CDR3 reads CASSALQGTNEKLFF. The CDR3 DNA follows: TGTGCCAGCAGCGCACTCCAGGGAACTAATGAAAAACTGTTTTTT. Full variable domain (remainder filled in from reference TRBV9 and TRBJ1-4): DSGVTQTPKHLITATGQRVTLRCSPRSGDLSVYWYQQSLDQGLQFLIQYYNGEERAKGNILERFSAQQFPDLHSELNLSSLELGDSALYFCASSALQGTNEKLFFGSGTQLSVL.

The rearrangement joins TRBV9 to TRBJ2-7; TRBD2 aligns across 7 bases. V shed 3 bases and J 6 bases; nucleotides not matched to a gene: 6. From germline, CDR1 is SGDLS and CDR2 YYNGEE. This CDR3 region has 13 residues. The CDR3 spells CASSARLASEQYF. The CDR3 DNA sequence: TGTGCCAGCAGCGCCCGACTAGCCAGCGAGCAGTACTTC.

This clone has just one count. The chain has TRBV11-3 and TRBJ2-7, with 7 bases identical to TRBD2. Germline V gives CDR1 SGHNT, CDR2 YENEEA. The CDR3 consists of 15 residues. The V and J ends lost 5 bases and 3 bases, in that order; junction bases with no gene match: 10. Written as DNA, the CDR3 is TGTGCCAGCAGCCCGAGGGCGGGGGAGGGCTACGAGCAGTACTTC. This codes for CASSPRAGEGYEQYF.

V and J are TRBV10-3 and TRBJ2-5, with a possible D match to TRBD1 (5 bases). The V end lost 11 bases, the J end lost 2 bases, and 18 bases lay between the germline ends. The CDR3 covers 14 residues. Germline CDR1 ENHRY, CDR2 SYGVKD. The CDR3 bases are TGTGCCTCATCAGTCCCAGGGCAACAAGAGACCCAGTACTTC. It is translated as CASSVPGQQETQYF.

The V gene is TRBV9, the J gene TRBJ2-1; 8 bases are a match to TRBD2. V lost 0 bases and J lost 8; bases outside the gene matches: 7. The CDR3 has 15 amino acids. Germline V gene sequence: CDR1 SGDLS, CDR2 YYNGEE. The CDR3 here is CASSVDGTSYDEQFF. The CDR3 DNA follows: TGTGCCAGCAGCGTAGATGGGACTAGTTACGATGAGCAGTTCTTC.

This sequence joins TRBV5-4 and TRBJ2-2; D may be TRBD2 (5 bases). This CDR3 spans 11 amino acids. Trimming left V 9 bases short and J 7 bases short, with 10 bases between. Germline V gene sequence: CDR1 SGHNT, CDR2 YYREEE (reference sequence). DNA for the CDR3: TGTGCCACCCGGGGAGACGGGGAGCTGTTTTTT. It encodes CATRGDGELFF.